This entry lists 25 T cell receptor beta chains sequenced from one sample in a study of blood T cell repertoires in COVID-19. Profiled with immunoSEQ multiplex PCR; TCRdb holds only in-frame clones, not every one. Of about 440,000 clones listed, around 88% are singletons. Sequencing was performed on peripheral blood. All receptors derive from a woman aged 45 to 65 with COVID-19, enrolled during active disease.

This chain connects TRBV19 to TRBJ1-2; TRBD1 matches at 7 bases. Germline V gene sequence: CDR1 LNHDA, CDR2 SQIVND (reference sequence). Germline trimming cut 6 bases from V and 3 bases from J; bases unmatched to any gene: 10. The CDR3 length is 15 residues. CDR3 bases: TGTGCCAGTAGCCAGGGGACAGAGGAATACTATGGCTACACCTTC. Its protein product is CASSQGTEEYYGYTF. The whole variable domain, remainder taken from reference TRBV19 and TRBJ1-2, is DGGITQSPKYLFRKEGQNVTLSCEQNLNHDAMYWYRQDPGQGLRLIYYSQIVNDFQKGDIAEGYSVSREKKESFPLTVTSAQKNPTAFYLCASSQGTEEYYGYTFGSGTRLTVV.

The rearrangement uses TRBV18 and TRBJ1-1, with TRBD1 matching 9 bases. Germline-derived CDR1 and CDR2 are KGHSH and LQKENI. The CDR3 consists of 15 residues. Trimming removed 4 bases from V and 1 base from J; junction bases left unmatched: 4. The CDR3 nucleotides are TGTGCCAGCTCACTCAGGACAGGGGAGAACACTGAAGCTTTCTTT. Translated: CASSLRTGENTEAFF.

This clone turned up a few times. V usage is TRBV2 and J usage is TRBJ1-2; 9 bases map to TRBD1. V lost 3 bases to trimming and J lost 4 bases; unmatched junction nucleotides: 3. The CDR3 has 14 residues. In germline, CDR1 is SNHLY, CDR2 FYNNEI. The CDR3 here is CASSDRDRVYGYTF. CDR3 in DNA: TGTGCCAGCAGTGATAGGGACAGGGTCTATGGCTACACCTTC.

The J gene is TRBJ2-7, the V gene TRBV30; 10 bases are a match to TRBD1. J was trimmed by 0 bases and V by 1 base; bases with no gene match: 6. The CDR3 totals 16 residues. Germline V gene sequence: CDR1 GTSNPN, CDR2 SVGIG (reference sequence). The CDR3 bases are TGTGCCTGGAGTGGGGGCGGGGACAGGGGCTCCTACGAGCAGTACTTC. Protein product: CAWSGGGDRGSYEQYF.

The chain carries TRBV28 and TRBJ1-5; D gene ambiguous. V was trimmed by 7 bases and J by 7 bases, leaving 14 bases between them. The length of the CDR3 is 13 residues. Germline V gene lookup returns CDR1 MDHEN and CDR2 SYDVKM. Here the CDR3 DNA reads TGTGCCAGCACCCAAGAGTACCAACAGCCCCAGCATTTT. This gives the protein CASTQEYQQPQHF.

The rearrangement links TRBV5-1 to TRBJ2-3; TRBD1 is a possible D gene (5 bases). The germline V gene has CDR1 SGHRS and CDR2 YFSETQ. CDR3 length: 16 residues. V lost 0 bases and J lost 2, with 13 bases in between. Written as DNA, the CDR3 is TGCGCCAGCAGCTTGGTAGTGGGGCGATTCACAGATACGCAGTATTTT. Translation gives CASSLVVGRFTDTQYF.

The CDR3 here is CASESGGAYSNQPQHF. CDR3 nucleotides: TGTGCCAGCGAGTCAGGGGGCGCATATAGCAATCAGCCCCAGCATTTT. The chain has TRBV28 and TRBJ1-5, with 8 nucleotides matching TRBD1. Germline loops: CDR1 MDHEN, CDR2 SYDVKM. This CDR3 has 16 amino acids. V trimming: 8 bases; J trimming: 0 bases; junction bases outside the gene matches: 9.

The chain carries TRBV29-1 and TRBJ1-2; D perhaps matches TRBD1 (5 bases). Trimming took 4 bases from V and 4 from J, leaving 13 bases between them. The CDR3 extends over 13 amino acids. Germline V lookup: CDR1 SQVTM, CDR2 ANQGSEA. The CDR3, as DNA: TGCAGCGTTGGATCGACAGAACTCTATGGCTACACCTTC. Protein: CSVGSTELYGYTF.

This sequence joins TRBV27 and TRBJ1-3; D gene uncertain. Trimming took off 8 bases at V and 3 bases at J, with 14 bases between the two ends. Germline CDR1 is MNHEY and CDR2 is SMNVEV (reference sequence). This CDR3 contains 14 residues. CDR3 DNA: TGTGCCAGCCAAGGACTCCGGAGTGGAAACACCATATATTTT. Translated, it gives CASQGLRSGNTIYF.

The chain carries TRBV11-2 and TRBJ1-5, with 8 bases aligning to TRBD1. V trimming: 3 bases; J trimming: 2 bases; junction bases outside the gene matches: 3. Germline lookup yields CDR1 SGHAT and CDR2 FQNNGV. The CDR3 consists of 15 residues. In nucleotides, the CDR3 is TGTGCCAGCAGCTTTGGACAGGGAGGCAATCAGCCCCAGCATTTT. Its translation: CASSFGQGGNQPQHF.

This clone was seen a handful of times. Additional DNA sequences in this sample encode the identical CDR3. This chain uses TRBV9 with TRBJ1-1; 10 bases are a match to TRBD1. The ends lost 4 bases at V and 3 bases at J; junction bases unmatched: 3. This CDR3 contains 14 residues. CDR1 is SGDLS and CDR2 is YYNGEE in the germline V gene. CDR3 bases: TGTGCCAGCAGCCCCGGACAGGGGGACACTGAAGCTTTCTTT. Translated, it gives CASSPGQGDTEAFF. Full variable domain (rest looked up from reference TRBV9 and TRBJ1-1): DSGVTQTPKHLITATGQRVTLRCSPRSGDLSVYWYQQSLDQGLQFLIQYYNGEERAKGNILERFSAQQFPDLHSELNLSSLELGDSALYFCASSPGQGDTEAFFGQGTRLTVV.

V gene TRBV3-1 (or the pseudogene TRBV3-2) combines with J gene TRBJ1-5; D remains ambiguous. The CDR3 extends over 13 amino acids. With 2 bases removed from V and 5 bases from J, the gap between germline ends came to 7 bases. Germline V gene sequence: CDR1 LGHDT, CDR2 YNNKEL (reference sequence). CDR3 DNA: TGTGCCAGCAGCCAAACGCAGTATCAGCCCCAGCATTTT. This sequence encodes CASSQTQYQPQHF.

The rearrangement uses TRBV19 and TRBJ2-2; 7 bases align to TRBD1. V dropped 2 bases and J dropped 3; count of bases not matched to a gene: 9. There are 17 residues in the CDR3. CDR1 LNHDA and CDR2 SQIVND come from the germline V gene (reference sequence). The chain's CDR3 is CASSIRGQAWDTGELFF. The CDR3 DNA is TGTGCCAGTAGTATACGCGGACAGGCCTGGGACACCGGGGAGCTGTTTTTT.

The V and J genes are TRBV10-3 and TRBJ2-1; 10 bases fit TRBD1. Germline V gene lookup returns CDR1 ENHRY and CDR2 SYGVKD. The ends lost 10 bases at V and 8 bases at J; junction bases unmatched: 8. The CDR3 covers 13 residues. CDR3 in amino acids: CATSGQGSDEQFF. The DNA for the CDR3 is TGTGCCACCTCGGGACAGGGGAGCGATGAGCAGTTCTTC.

The J gene is TRBJ1-5, the V gene TRBV6-5, with D tentatively TRBD1 (5 bases). This CDR3 spans 13 amino acids. CDR1 and CDR2 from the germline V gene are MNHEY and SVGAGI. The germline V and J ends were trimmed by 6 bases and 10 bases, with 16 bases remaining between them. The CDR3 loop is CASSPDYRGPQHF. In nucleotides, the CDR3 is TGTGCCAGCAGCCCGGATTATAGGGGACCCCAGCATTTT.

This clone came up a few times. The chain carries TRBV4-1 and TRBJ1-6, with D possibly TRBD1 on 5 matching bases. Trimming took off 5 bases at V and 7 bases at J, with 18 bases between the two ends. This CDR3 is 16 amino acids long. In germline, CDR1 is MGHRA, CDR2 YSYEKL. The CDR3 here is CASSSIRGPSNSPLHF. CDR3 sequence (DNA): TGCGCCAGCAGCTCGATTAGGGGCCCCTCCAATTCACCCCTCCACTTT.

The chain is built from TRBV2 and TRBJ1-2; the D gene is possibly TRBD1 (6 bases). The length of the CDR3 is 14 residues. V was shortened by 3 bases and J by 4 bases, with 12 bases between the two germline ends. CDR1 and CDR2 (germline): SNHLY, FYNNEI. CDR3: CASSDLGQFYGYTF. The CDR3 DNA is TGTGCCAGCAGTGACCTAGGACAGTTCTATGGCTACACCTTC.

The chain is built from TRBV30 and TRBJ2-7; maybe TRBD2 (6 bases). The CDR3 is made up of 12 amino acids. The germline CDR1 and CDR2 sequences are GTSNPN and SVGIG (reference sequence). V dropped 4 bases and J dropped 7 bases, with 14 bases sitting between them. The CDR3 DNA sequence: TGTGCCTGGATGGAGGGGACTCGGGAGCAGTACTTC. It specifies CAWMEGTREQYF.

The V gene is TRBV29-1, the J gene TRBJ2-3; perhaps TRBD1 as D (5 bases). Per the germline V gene, CDR1 is SQVTM and CDR2 is ANQGSEA. The V gene lost 2 bases and the J gene lost 4 bases, with 13 bases spanning the gap. This CDR3 spans 14 amino acids. The CDR3 DNA sequence: TGCAGCGTTGAATGGCAGGGAAGGCCAGATACGCAGTATTTT. Translating it yields CSVEWQGRPDTQYF.

This chain connects TRBV6-5 to TRBJ1-4; TRBD1 agrees at 10 bases. With V trimmed by 8 bases and J by 11 bases, 11 bases remained unmatched. CDR3 length equals 14 residues. Germline-derived CDR1 and CDR2 are MNHEY and SVGAGI. CDR3 nucleotide sequence: TGTGCCAGCGTCTGGGACAGGGGAGGGGACAAACTGTTTTTT. It translates to CASVWDRGGDKLFF.

The table lists this clone with a count of one. V and J are TRBV5-1 and TRBJ2-1, with D possibly TRBD2 on 6 matching bases. Germline V gene lookup returns CDR1 SGHRS and CDR2 YFSETQ. CDR3 size: 17 residues. V shed 3 bases and J shed 8 bases, with 24 bases lying between them. CDR3 amino acids: CASSSTGRTPIEDEQFF. In DNA, the CDR3 is TGCGCCAGCAGCTCGACGGGGAGGACTCCGATTGAAGATGAGCAGTTCTTC. The full variable domain, with the rest looked up from reference TRBV5-1 and TRBJ2-1, is KAGVTQTPRYLIKTRGQQVTLSCSPISGHRSVSWYQQTPGQGLQFLFEYFSETQRNKGNFPGRFSGRQFSNSRSEMNVSTLELGDSALYLCASSSTGRTPIEDEQFFGPGTRLTVL.

This clone was seen once. This chain uses TRBV5-1 with TRBJ2-7; 12 nucleotides agree with TRBD1. Germline V lookup: CDR1 SGHRS, CDR2 YFSETQ. The junction had 15 bases not matched to a gene; V was cut back by 4 bases and J by 7 bases. This CDR3 is built from 17 residues. The CDR3 DNA reads TGCGCCAGCAGCGCAACCGTAACCCGGGACAGGGGGCGGGAGCAGTACTTC. Translated, it gives CASSATVTRDRGREQYF.

This chain links TRBV7-3 with TRBJ1-6; maybe TRBD1 (6 bases). V lost 2 bases and J 7 bases, leaving 15 bases between the germline ends. The CDR3 contains 16 residues. Per the germline V gene, CDR1 is SGHTA and CDR2 is FQGTGA. CDR3 nucleotides: TGTGCCAGCAGCTTATGGGACAAAATGTGGAATTCACCCCTCCACTTT. This codes for CASSLWDKMWNSPLHF.

The gene calls are TRBV7-2 and TRBJ2-3, with 12 positions matching TRBD2. Germline CDR1 reads SGHTA; CDR2 reads FQGNSA. After removal of 7 bases from V and 3 bases from J, the junction contained 5 bases not matched to a gene. This CDR3 has 15 residues. CDR3 loop: CASNGLAGKTDTQYF. The CDR3 region has the DNA TGTGCCAGCAATGGACTAGCGGGGAAGACAGATACGCAGTATTTT.

Regarding this clone: This CDR3 is also generated by other DNA sequences in the sample. This rearrangement joins TRBV2 to TRBJ1-1; no clear D gene. V was trimmed by 2 bases and J by 0 bases, leaving 4 bases between them. The CDR3 has 13 amino acids. The germline V gene has CDR1 SNHLY and CDR2 FYNNEI. The CDR3 nucleotides are TGTGCCAGCAGTGAATACATGAACACTGAAGCTTTCTTT. It yields the protein CASSEYMNTEAFF. Supplemented by reference TRBV2 and TRBJ1-1, the full variable domain reads EPEVTQTPSHQVTQMGQEVILRCVPISNHLYFYWYRQILGQKVEFLVSFYNNEISEKSEIFDDQFSVERPDGSNFTLKIRSTKLEDSAMYFCASSEYMNTEAFFGQGTRLTVV.